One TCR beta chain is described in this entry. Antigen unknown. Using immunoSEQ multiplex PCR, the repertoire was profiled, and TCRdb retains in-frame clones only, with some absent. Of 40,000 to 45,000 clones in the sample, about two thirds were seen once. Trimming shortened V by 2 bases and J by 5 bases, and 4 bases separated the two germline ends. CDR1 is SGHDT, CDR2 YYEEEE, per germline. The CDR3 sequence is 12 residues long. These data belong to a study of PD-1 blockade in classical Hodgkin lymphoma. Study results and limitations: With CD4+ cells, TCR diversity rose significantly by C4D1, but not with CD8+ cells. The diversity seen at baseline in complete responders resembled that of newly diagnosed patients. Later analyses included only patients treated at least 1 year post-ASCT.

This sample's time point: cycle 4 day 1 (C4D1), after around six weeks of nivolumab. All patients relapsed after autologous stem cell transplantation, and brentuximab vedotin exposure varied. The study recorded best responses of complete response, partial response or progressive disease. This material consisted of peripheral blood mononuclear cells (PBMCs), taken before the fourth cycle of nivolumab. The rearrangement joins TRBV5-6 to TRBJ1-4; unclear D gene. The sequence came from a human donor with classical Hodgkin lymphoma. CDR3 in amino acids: CASSFANEKLFF. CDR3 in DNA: TGTGCCAGCAGCTTCGCAAATGAAAAACTGTTTTTT.